This TCR beta chain was recovered during a study of CD4 and CD8 cells across lung adenocarcinoma regions. TCRdb used MiXCR to reprocess the PCR reads, holding one entry per CDR3 protein. The sample yields about 6,800 distinct CDR3 sequences, around 51% seen once. Localized lung adenocarcinoma, a non-small cell lung cancer, affected the donors. A word on this clonotype: Here the CDR3 omits its conserved ending phenylalanine or tryptophan, so a read error is the likely source. Because the CDR3's place on the DNA is in doubt, the DNA is left out and the CDR3 is given as listed by TCRdb.

The origin of this receptor is a male donor with lung adenocarcinoma. The CD4 and CD8 labels of this study may be unreliable. Sequences were obtained from CD8+ T cells from the center of a lung tumor.

The CDR3 reads CSWEIQQPPGHGGAKLCTGH. The chain joins TRBV29-1 to TRBJ2-3; the table's TRBD1 call for D was not verified on the DNA. The CDR3 is 20 amino acids in total, end residues counted. Germline CDR1 reads SQVTM; CDR2 reads ANQGSEA.